Below, 28 T cell receptor beta chains from the same sample are listed, as sequenced in a study of T-cell memory formation after mild COVID-19. TCRdb itself ran the 5' RACE reads through MiXCR, one entry per CDR3 protein. The sample has around 140,000 distinct CDR3 sequences; approximately 25% are singletons. The sample consisted of PBMCs or a T cell subset sorted from them (not recorded which). These receptors were taken from an adult woman who had mild COVID-19 (a few samples of this study predate the infection). Cell type and time point are not known.

This clonotype was counted a few times. The chain joins TRBV5-1 to TRBJ2-1; 11 bases fit TRBD2. V was clipped by 3 bases and J by 7 bases; unmatched bases: 9. Germline CDR1 is SGHRS and CDR2 is YFSETQ. This CDR3 is 16 amino acids long. The CDR3 nucleotides read TGCGCCAGCAGCTCCTTGGGTAGCGGGGGGGCAAATGAGCAGTTCTTC. Residues: CASSSLGSGGANEQFF.

This clonotype showed up just a few times. The V gene is TRBV25-1, the J gene TRBJ1-1; possible D gene TRBD1, 5 bases. CDR3 length: 13 amino acids. The germline V gene has CDR1 MGHDK and CDR2 SYGVNS. Trimming shortened V by 10 bases and J by 4 bases, and 16 bases separated the two germline ends. CDR3 amino acids: CATRGALGTEAFF. The CDR3 DNA reads as TGTGCCACTAGGGGAGCGCTGGGCACTGAAGCTTTCTTT. Filled out from reference TRBV25-1 and TRBJ1-1, the complete variable domain reads EADIYQTPRYLVIGTGKKITLECSQTMGHDKMYWYQQDPGMELHLIHYSYGVNSTEKGDLSSESTVSRIRTEHFPLTLESARPSHTSQYLCATRGALGTEAFFGQGTRLTVV.

This clonotype was recorded a few times. V gene TRBV9 combines with J gene TRBJ2-3; D may be TRBD2 (6 bases). Between the trimmed V and J ends, which lost 1 base and 2 bases, there was a span of 11 bases. The CDR3 is made up of 15 amino acids. Germline assignment: CDR1 SGDLS and CDR2 YYNGEE. CDR3 sequence: CASSVSSGVTDTQYF. The CDR3 bases are TGTGCCAGCAGCGTAAGTAGCGGCGTCACAGATACGCAGTATTTT.

J is TRBJ2-1 and V is TRBV12-3 or TRBV12-4; TRBD2 matches at 10 bases. The CDR3 spans 13 residues. The CDR3 region has the DNA TGTGCGATCGGGACTAGCGTTTACAATGAGCAGTTCTTC. It encodes CAIGTSVYNEQFF.

The chain employs TRBV7-9 and TRBJ1-1; no clear D. CDR3 length: 15 amino acids. Looked up from germline, CDR1 is SEHNR and CDR2 is FQNEAQ (reference sequence). V gave up 1 base and J gave up 0 bases, with 9 bases separating them. This CDR3 reads CASSLEKVMNTEAFF. CDR3 DNA sequence: TGTGCCAGCAGCTTAGAAAAGGTGATGAACACTGAAGCTTTCTTT.

Regarding this clonotype: Germline and junction disagree at one end, which may indicate a read error. CDR3 coding DNA: TGTGCCAGCAGCAAAGACTTAGGGGGGTTGAATTCACCCCTCCACTTT. Translating it yields CASSKDLGGLNSPLHF. The chain couples TRBV4-2 to TRBJ1-6; the D gene is possibly TRBD1 (6 bases). The CDR3 is 16 amino acids. The V gene's germline CDR1 is LGHNA and CDR2 YNFKEQ.

The chain joins TRBV24-1 to TRBJ2-1; unclear D gene. V was cut by 7 bases and J by 0 bases, with 12 bases left in between. The CDR3 spans 15 residues. Germline CDR1 and CDR2: KGHDR and SFDVKD. CDR3 sequence: CATSPGSSSYNEQFF. In nucleotides, the CDR3 is TGTGCCACCAGCCCTGGTTCCAGCTCCTACAATGAGCAGTTCTTC.

V is TRBV7-9 and J is TRBJ2-7; D may be TRBD2 (5 bases). The V and J ends lost 2 bases and 7 bases respectively, with 18 bases between them. Germline CDR1 is SEHNR and CDR2 is FQNEAQ (reference sequence). This CDR3 region has 15 residues. The CDR3 here is CASSLTGTGNGEQYF. The CDR3 nucleotides are TGTGCCAGCAGCTTAACGGGTACGGGGAACGGAGAGCAGTACTTC.

This clonotype came up a few times. The chain employs TRBV4-1 and TRBJ2-5, with D unclear. There are 16 residues in the CDR3. The germline CDR1 and CDR2 sequences are MGHRA and YSYEKL. The V gene lost 0 bases and the J gene lost 4 bases, with 15 bases spanning the gap. The CDR3 coding sequence is TGCGCCAGCAGCCAAGAACGACTGTCCGGTAGAGAGACCCAGTACTTC. It codes for CASSQERLSGRETQYF.

The chain joins TRBV7-9 to TRBJ2-7; 10 bases are a match to TRBD1. Per germline, CDR1 SEHNR and CDR2 FQNEAQ (reference sequence). J lost 3 bases, V lost 5 bases, and 4 bases had no gene match. The CDR3 runs to 14 residues. CDR3: CASSGTGEFYEQYF. The CDR3 DNA follows: TGTGCCAGCAGCGGGACAGGGGAATTCTACGAGCAGTACTTC.

This clonotype was detected many times. The chain uses TRBV7-2 and TRBJ2-1; D uncertain. Germline V gene data show CDR1 as SGHTA and CDR2 as FQGNSA. V was pared by 1 base and J by 0 bases, with 7 bases between. The CDR3 is 15 residues long. This CDR3 reads CASSLGFSSYNEQFF. The CDR3 region has the DNA TGTGCCAGCAGCTTAGGATTTAGCTCCTACAATGAGCAGTTCTTC.

V usage is TRBV4-1 and J usage is TRBJ1-3, with D unresolved. The CDR3 has 13 amino acids. V lost 7 bases and J lost 2, with 9 bases in between. Germline V CDR1 and CDR2: MGHRA, YSYEKL. In DNA form, the CDR3 reads TGCGCCAGCAATGGGATTACTGGAAACACCATATATTTT. Amino acids: CASNGITGNTIYF.

Only a few counts were recorded for this clonotype. This chain links TRBV6-2 or TRBV6-3 with TRBJ2-1; D ambiguous. The CDR3 spans 15 residues. The V gene lost 4 bases and the J gene lost 6 bases, with 16 bases spanning the gap. CDR1 MNHEY and CDR2 SVGEGT come from the germline V gene. For the CDR3, the DNA is TGTGCCAGCAGTTTCTGGCAGTCCTTGTCCAATGAGCAGTTCTTC. Translated, it gives CASSFWQSLSNEQFF.

The chain employs TRBV27 and TRBJ1-1; TRBD1 matches at 8 bases. The germline CDR1 and CDR2 sequences are MNHEY and SMNVEV (reference sequence). V lost 7 bases and J lost 1; bases outside the gene matches: 2. The CDR3 is 13 residues long. CDR3 sequence reads: CASKGQGNTEAFF. CDR3 DNA: TGTGCCAGCAAAGGACAGGGGAACACTGAAGCTTTCTTT.

This chain links TRBV2 with TRBJ1-5; D gene ambiguous. CDR1 is SNHLY and CDR2 is FYNNEI in the germline V gene. V was clipped by 4 bases and J by 5 bases, with 15 bases between them. The CDR3 runs 15 residues. Here the CDR3 DNA reads TGTGCCAGCAGTGTGGGGTTTAGGGAAGATCAGCCCCAGCATTTT. Amino acids: CASSVGFREDQPQHF.

This clonotype has a handful of counts. This chain uses TRBV12-3 or TRBV12-4 with TRBJ1-1; D gene uncertain. V was shortened by 6 bases and J by 2 bases, with 10 bases between the two germline ends. This CDR3 has 13 residues. DNA for the CDR3: TGTGCCAGCAGCCCGAGATATAACACTGAAGCTTTCTTT. Its protein is CASSPRYNTEAFF.

This clonotype was found a few times. The V call is TRBV20-1, the J call TRBJ2-1; 10 nucleotides align to TRBD2. J lost 9 bases, V lost 0 bases, and 8 bases had no gene match. CDR1 and CDR2 from the germline V gene are DFQATT and SNEGSKA (reference sequence). This CDR3 region has 15 residues. The CDR3 loop is CSARDWASGRGEQFF. CDR3 in DNA: TGCAGTGCTAGAGATTGGGCTAGCGGGAGAGGTGAGCAGTTCTTC.

There are a few counts of this clonotype. V is TRBV27 and J is TRBJ1-1; 7 bases match TRBD1. The CDR3 spans 15 residues. Germline lookup yields CDR1 MNHEY and CDR2 SMNVEV (reference sequence). V shed 9 bases and J 4 bases; nucleotides not matched to a gene: 14. CDR3 region: CASLIQGEESTEAFF. The CDR3 region has the DNA TGTGCCAGTCTTATCCAGGGGGAGGAGAGCACTGAAGCTTTCTTT.

V is TRBV4-3 and J is TRBJ2-1; D unclear. Trimming took 0 bases from V and 6 from J, leaving 18 bases between them. From germline, CDR1 is LGHNA and CDR2 YSLEER. The CDR3 loop spans 17 amino acids. CDR3 sequence: CASSQEQVRATLNEQFF. In DNA form, the CDR3 reads TGCGCCAGCAGCCAAGAGCAGGTTCGGGCAACCCTCAATGAGCAGTTCTTC.

This clonotype was detected only a few times. The chain recombines TRBV5-1 with TRBJ2-1; 11 bases are a match to TRBD1. Germline-derived CDR1 and CDR2 are SGHRS and YFSETQ. V lost 4 bases to trimming and J lost 0 bases; unmatched junction nucleotides: 3. This CDR3 contains 16 residues. DNA of the CDR3: TGCGCCAGCAGCGACGGGACAGGGGGCTCCTACAATGAGCAGTTCTTC. Translating it yields CASSDGTGGSYNEQFF.

This clonotype was counted a few times. This sequence joins TRBV5-1 and TRBJ2-1; 7 nucleotides align to TRBD1. Germline V gene lookup returns CDR1 SGHRS and CDR2 YFSETQ. This CDR3 comprises 16 residues. With V trimmed by 3 bases and J by 4 bases, 10 bases remained unmatched. This CDR3 reads CASSSPETGLYNEQFF. CDR3 DNA: TGCGCCAGCAGCTCGCCCGAGACAGGGCTTTACAATGAGCAGTTCTTC.

This clonotype was counted between two and nine times. This sequence joins TRBV12-3 or TRBV12-4 and TRBJ2-1, with 8 positions matching TRBD2. V lost 5 bases and J lost 4; bases outside the gene matches: 1. The CDR3 loop spans 13 amino acids. The CDR3 sequence is CASSSGGYNEQFF. The DNA of the CDR3 is TGTGCCAGCAGTAGCGGGGGTTACAATGAGCAGTTCTTC.

The chain is built from TRBV12-3 or TRBV12-4 and TRBJ2-3; TRBD1 matches 9 bases. J lost 3 bases, V lost 4 bases, and 5 bases had no gene match. The CDR3 has 15 residues. CDR3 loop: CASSWTGDYTDTQYF. The CDR3 DNA is TGTGCCAGCAGTTGGACAGGGGACTATACAGATACGCAGTATTTT.

This rearrangement joins TRBV12-3 or TRBV12-4 to TRBJ2-5; TRBD1 aligns across 7 bases. The CDR3 covers 13 residues. Trimming cost V 6 bases and J 5 bases; bases outside gene matches: 6. In DNA form, the CDR3 reads TGTGCCAGCAGACCCGACAGGGACGAGACCCAGTACTTC. Amino acid sequence: CASRPDRDETQYF.

The sample holds a few counts of this clonotype. This chain joins TRBV12-3 or TRBV12-4 and TRBJ2-1; unclear D gene. Trimming took off 4 bases at V and 12 bases at J, with 13 bases between the two ends. The CDR3 has 12 amino acids. The CDR3 bases are TGTGCCAGCAGTTCCAAGGGCGTTGGGCAGTTCTTC. As protein: CASSSKGVGQFF.

The V call is TRBV7-9, the J call TRBJ1-1; a possible D gene is TRBD1 (6 bases). V was clipped by 0 bases and J by 5 bases, with 10 bases between them. The CDR3 runs to 14 residues. Per germline, CDR1 SEHNR and CDR2 FQNEAQ (reference sequence). Here the CDR3 DNA reads TGTGCCAGCAGCTTAGCTGGGGGGCAGACTGAAGCTTTCTTT. Translated, it gives CASSLAGGQTEAFF.

The CDR3 loop reads CASSSPRTGPGNTIYF. The CDR3 DNA reads as TGTGCCAGCAGCTCCCCCAGGACAGGCCCTGGAAACACCATATATTTT. The chain recombines TRBV7-9 with TRBJ1-3; 7 positions agree with TRBD1. From germline, CDR1 is SEHNR and CDR2 FQNEAQ (reference sequence). The CDR3 contains 16 residues. J lost 2 bases, V lost 4 bases, and 8 bases had no gene match.

CDR3 protein: CASSQVPGGTDTQYF. Written as DNA, the CDR3 is TGCGCCAGCAGCCAAGTCCCTGGGGGAACAGATACGCAGTATTTT. This chain connects TRBV4-1 to TRBJ2-3; tentatively, D is TRBD1 or TRBD2 (5 bases each). Deletions cut 1 base from V and 3 bases from J, with 11 bases between. Germline V gene lookup returns CDR1 MGHRA and CDR2 YSYEKL. The CDR3 runs to 15 residues.